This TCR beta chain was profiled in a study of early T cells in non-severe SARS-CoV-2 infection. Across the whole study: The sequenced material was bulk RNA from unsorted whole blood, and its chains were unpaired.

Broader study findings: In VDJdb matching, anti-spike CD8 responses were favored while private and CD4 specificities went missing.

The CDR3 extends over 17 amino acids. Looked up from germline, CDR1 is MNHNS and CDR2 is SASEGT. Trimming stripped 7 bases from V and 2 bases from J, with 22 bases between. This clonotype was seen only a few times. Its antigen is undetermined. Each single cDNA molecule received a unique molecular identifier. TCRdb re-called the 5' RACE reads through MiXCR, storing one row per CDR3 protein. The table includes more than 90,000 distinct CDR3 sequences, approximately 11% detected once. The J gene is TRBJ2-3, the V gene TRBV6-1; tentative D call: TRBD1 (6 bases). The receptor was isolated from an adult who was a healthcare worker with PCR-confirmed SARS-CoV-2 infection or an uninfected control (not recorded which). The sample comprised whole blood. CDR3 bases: TGTGCCAGCACTAGGGTTAGGACAGTGTTCATCACAGATACGCAGTATTTT. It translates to CASTRVRTVFITDTQYF.